The text below deals with one TCR beta chain. Assay: immunoSEQ multiplex PCR; the TCRdb copy retains only in-frame clones and omits some. The sample holds under 85,000 clones; 75% to 90% are singletons and the top ten take approximately 2.9%. The sample comes from a study of control samples from healthy donors and cancer patients. Germline V CDR1 and CDR2: ENHRY, SYGVKD. V was shortened by 4 bases and J by 3 bases, with 13 bases between the two germline ends. The CDR3 is 16 amino acids. Material for sequencing was PBMCs. V is TRBV10-3 and J is TRBJ2-6; D call uncertain. The clonotype was recovered from a woman aged 50 to 60 with lung cancer. This CDR3 is CAISGPDVLGANVLTF. The CDR3 DNA sequence: TGTGCCATCAGTGGACCGGACGTACTTGGGGCCAACGTCCTGACTTTC.